This TCR beta chain emerged from a study of human T cells and chemical hapten exposure. Via MiXCR, TCRdb re-called the RACE reads, giving one row per CDR3 protein. The sample includes roughly 380,000 distinct CDR3 sequences, around 5% of them seen just once. The sample holds a few counts of this clonotype. The V gene end was trimmed by 6 bases and the J gene end by 9 bases; junction bases not matched to a gene: 14. Germline values: CDR1 MNHEY, CDR2 SVGAGI. The CDR3 is 15 amino acids. As to time point: patch test 1, 2 weeks after DPC sensitization. The sample's treatment: therapeutic diphenylcyclopropenone sensitization with weekly scalp DPC.

This clonotype was sampled from a woman aged 45 to 65 with alopecia areata. Some clones in this sample may be carry-over from other donors' samples. This sequence joins TRBV6-5 and TRBJ2-3; TRBD2 matches at 8 bases. The sample in question was whole blood, obtained in connection with sensitization to the hapten diphenylcyclopropenone (DPC). Here the CDR3 reads CASSPGRAGARTQYF. For the CDR3, the DNA is TGTGCCAGCAGCCCCGGGAGAGCGGGGGCCCGCACGCAGTATTTT.